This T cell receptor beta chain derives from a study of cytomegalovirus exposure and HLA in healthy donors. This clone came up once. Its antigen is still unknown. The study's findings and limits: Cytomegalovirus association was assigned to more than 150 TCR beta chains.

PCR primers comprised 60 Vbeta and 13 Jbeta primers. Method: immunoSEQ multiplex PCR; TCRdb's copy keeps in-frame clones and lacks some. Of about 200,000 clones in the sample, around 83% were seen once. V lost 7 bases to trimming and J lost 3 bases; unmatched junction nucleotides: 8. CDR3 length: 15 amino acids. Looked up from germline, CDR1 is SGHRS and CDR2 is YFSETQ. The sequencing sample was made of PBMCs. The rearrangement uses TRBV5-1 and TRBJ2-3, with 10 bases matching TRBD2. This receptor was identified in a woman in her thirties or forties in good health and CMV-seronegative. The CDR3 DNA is TGCGCCAGCTGGGACGAGACTAGCGGGACAGATACGCAGTATTTT. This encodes CASWDETSGTDTQYF.